Listed here are 14 T cell receptor beta chains from one sample, sequenced in a study of cytomegalovirus exposure and HLA in healthy donors. Primers: 60 Vbeta forward and 13 Jbeta reverse. The method was immunoSEQ multiplex PCR; TCRdb's version includes in-frame clones alone and lacks a portion of them. This sample has fewer than 200,000 clones, with nearly 80% found just once. The sequenced sample was PBMCs. These receptors all come from a female donor in good health and CMV-seronegative.

The chain couples TRBV27 to TRBJ2-7, with TRBD1 matching 8 bases. The CDR3 totals 13 residues. The V gene end was trimmed by 8 bases and the J gene end by 1 base; junction bases not matched to a gene: 4. Germline V lookup: CDR1 MNHEY, CDR2 SMNVEV (reference sequence). The CDR3 coding sequence is TGTGCCAGCTGGGGACAGGCTTCCTACGAGCAGTACTTC. This codes for CASWGQASYEQYF.

The V and J genes are TRBV4-1 and TRBJ2-1, with TRBD1 identical over 10 bases. The CDR3 runs 15 residues. Germline CDR1 is MGHRA and CDR2 is YSYEKL. V trimming: 4 bases; J trimming: 6 bases; junction bases outside the gene matches: 6. CDR3 DNA: TGCGCCAGCAGCCCCCGGGACAGGGGTTCCAATGAGCAGTTCTTC. Its translation is CASSPRDRGSNEQFF.

The table lists this clone with a count of one. The rearrangement joins TRBV5-1 to TRBJ1-1, with TRBD1 matching over 9 bases. The V gene end was trimmed by 0 bases and the J gene end by 0 bases; junction bases not matched to a gene: 6. Germline CDR1 is SGHRS and CDR2 is YFSETQ. The CDR3 has 17 residues. CDR3 sequence reads: CASSLEWGQGMNTEAFF. DNA of the CDR3: TGCGCCAGCAGCTTGGAATGGGGACAGGGAATGAACACTGAAGCTTTCTTT.

This sequence joins TRBV12-2 and TRBJ2-7; the tabulated D call, TRBD2, remains unverified against the DNA. TRBV12-2 counts as a pseudogene. The CDR3 runs 15 residues. CDR3 nucleotides: TGTGCAAGTCGCACCTGGACTAGCGGGAACTACGAGCAGTACTTC. Translating it yields CASRTWTSGNYEQYF.

DNA for the CDR3: TGTGCCTGGAGTCTCCCGACAGCGTCCACTGAAGCTTTCTTT. Translation gives CAWSLPTASTEAFF. The genes are TRBV30 and TRBJ1-1, with a weak D call TRBD1 (5 bases). The CDR3 spans 14 residues. CDR1 and CDR2 (germline): GTSNPN, SVGIG (reference sequence). V lost 2 bases, J lost 4 bases, and 14 bases lay in between. Full variable domain (missing parts from reference TRBV30 and TRBJ1-1): SQTIHQWPATLVQPVGSPLSLECTVEGTSNPNLYWYRQAAGRGLQLLFYSVGIGQISSEVPQNLSASRPQDRQFILSSKKLLLSDSGFYLCAWSLPTASTEAFFGQGTRLTVV.

The rearrangement links TRBV15 to TRBJ2-5; a weak D match, TRBD1 (6 bases). The J call is uncertain, as TRBJ2-7 better fits the DNA end. This CDR3 spans 16 amino acids. CDR1 LNHNV and CDR2 YYDKDF come from the germline V gene (reference sequence). CDR3 coding DNA: TGTGCCACCAGCAGACCCGGACAGAGTCTCTCCTACGAGCAGTACTTC. It translates to CATSRPGQSLSYEQYF.

The J gene is TRBJ2-1, the V gene TRBV11-2; a weak D match, TRBD2 (5 bases). V shed 4 bases and J shed 9 bases, with 16 bases lying between them. This CDR3 spans 14 amino acids. CDR1 and CDR2 from the germline V gene are SGHAT and FQNNGV. The CDR3 nucleotides are TGTGCCAGCAGCTCCCACGGGGAGAAGGGTGAGCAGTTCTTC. Protein product: CASSSHGEKGEQFF.

The rearrangement uses TRBV6-1 and TRBJ2-1; TRBD1 agrees at 9 bases. This CDR3 spans 14 amino acids. Trimming at V came to 7 bases and at J to 6 bases, leaving 7 bases not matched to a gene. Germline-derived CDR1 and CDR2 are MNHNS and SASEGT. In nucleotides, the CDR3 is TGTGCCAGCACAGGGACAGGGTCCCTCAATGAGCAGTTCTTC. Translation gives CASTGTGSLNEQFF.

The chain combines TRBV27 with TRBJ2-2; the D gene is possibly TRBD1 (6 bases). Trimming removed 3 bases from V and 2 bases from J, with 16 bases in between. CDR3 length: 17 amino acids. Germline loops: CDR1 MNHEY, CDR2 SMNVEV (reference sequence). The CDR3 coding sequence is TGTGCCAGCAGTTTGACAGGAACTTGGGGAAACACCGGGGAGCTGTTTTTT. Protein: CASSLTGTWGNTGELFF.

This chain connects TRBV27 to TRBJ2-3, with 13 bases identical to TRBD2. The CDR3 covers 14 residues. V trimming: 6 bases; J trimming: 7 bases; junction bases outside the gene matches: 4. Germline V gives CDR1 MNHEY, CDR2 SMNVEV (reference sequence). CDR3 region: CASRRTSGSYTQYF. In DNA, the CDR3 is TGTGCCAGCAGGAGGACTAGCGGGAGCTATACGCAGTATTTT.

V usage is TRBV6-1 and J usage is TRBJ2-3; a weak D match, TRBD1 (5 bases). The CDR3 is 16 amino acids. Per germline, CDR1 MNHNS and CDR2 SASEGT. Trimming took 3 bases from V and 0 from J, leaving 13 bases between them. CDR3 loop: CASSDQGIYSTDTQYF. The CDR3 region has the DNA TGTGCCAGCAGTGACCAGGGAATTTATAGCACAGATACGCAGTATTTT.

The rearrangement uses TRBV7-9 and TRBJ2-5, with 13 bases fitting TRBD2. This CDR3 is built from 15 residues. Germline assignment: CDR1 SEHNR and CDR2 FQNEAQ (reference sequence). V trimming: 1 base; J trimming: 4 bases; junction bases outside the gene matches: 0. CDR3 residues: CASSLGTSGRETQYF. CDR3 sequence (DNA): TGTGCCAGCAGCTTAGGGACTAGCGGGAGAGAGACCCAGTACTTC.

Here the CDR3 reads CASSEGEPSHEQFF. The CDR3 DNA sequence: TGTGCCAGCAGTGAGGGCGAACCCTCGCATGAGCAGTTCTTC. This chain connects TRBV6-4 to TRBJ2-1; no clear D. Between the trimmed V and J ends, which lost 3 bases and 8 bases, there was a span of 14 bases. CDR1 and CDR2 (germline): MRHNA, SNTAGT. This CDR3 has 14 amino acids.

The rearrangement links TRBV30 to TRBJ2-7; 7 bases are shared with TRBD2. The CDR3 is 13 residues long. The V and J ends lost 5 bases and 5 bases, in that order; junction bases with no gene match: 9. The germline gives CDR1 GTSNPN, CDR2 SVGIG (reference sequence). Here the CDR3 reads CAWPLAIRDEQYF. CDR3 DNA sequence: TGTGCCTGGCCACTAGCGATCCGGGACGAGCAGTACTTC.